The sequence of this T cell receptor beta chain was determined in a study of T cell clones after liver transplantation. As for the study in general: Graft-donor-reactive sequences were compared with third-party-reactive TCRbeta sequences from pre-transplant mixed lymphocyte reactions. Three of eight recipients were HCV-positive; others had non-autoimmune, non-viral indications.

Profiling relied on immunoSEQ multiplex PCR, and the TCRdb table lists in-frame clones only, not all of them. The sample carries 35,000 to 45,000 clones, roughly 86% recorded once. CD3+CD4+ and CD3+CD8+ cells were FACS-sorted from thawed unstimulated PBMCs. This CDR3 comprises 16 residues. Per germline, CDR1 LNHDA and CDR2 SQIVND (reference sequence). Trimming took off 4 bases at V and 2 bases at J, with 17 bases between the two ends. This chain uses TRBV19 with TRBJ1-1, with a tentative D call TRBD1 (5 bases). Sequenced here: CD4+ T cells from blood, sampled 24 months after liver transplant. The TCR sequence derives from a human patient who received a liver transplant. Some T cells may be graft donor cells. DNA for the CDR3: TGTGCCAGTAGTAATTACTCGGTTAGGGGAAACACTGAAGCTTTCTTT. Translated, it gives CASSNYSVRGNTEAFF.